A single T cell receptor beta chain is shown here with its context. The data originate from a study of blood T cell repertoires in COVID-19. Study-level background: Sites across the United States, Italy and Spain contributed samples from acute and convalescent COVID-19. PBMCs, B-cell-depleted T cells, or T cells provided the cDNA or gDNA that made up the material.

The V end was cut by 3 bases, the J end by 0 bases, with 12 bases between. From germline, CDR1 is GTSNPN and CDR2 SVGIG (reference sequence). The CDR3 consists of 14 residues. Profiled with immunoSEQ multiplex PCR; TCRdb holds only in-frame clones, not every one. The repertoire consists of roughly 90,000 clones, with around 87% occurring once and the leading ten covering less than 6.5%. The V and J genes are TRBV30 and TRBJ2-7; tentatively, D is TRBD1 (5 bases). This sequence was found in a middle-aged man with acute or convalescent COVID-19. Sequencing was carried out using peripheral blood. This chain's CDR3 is CAWRRQGSSYEQYF. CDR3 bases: TGTGCCTGGAGAAGGCAGGGAAGCTCCTACGAGCAGTACTTC.